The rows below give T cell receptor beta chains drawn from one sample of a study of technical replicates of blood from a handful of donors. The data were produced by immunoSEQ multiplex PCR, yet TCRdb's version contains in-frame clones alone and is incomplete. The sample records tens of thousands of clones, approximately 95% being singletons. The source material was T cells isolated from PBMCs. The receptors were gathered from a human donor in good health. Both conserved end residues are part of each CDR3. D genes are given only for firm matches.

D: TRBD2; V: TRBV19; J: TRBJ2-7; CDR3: CASSPTSGAYEQYF
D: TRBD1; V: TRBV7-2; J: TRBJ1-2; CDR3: CASSSLQGAKGYTF
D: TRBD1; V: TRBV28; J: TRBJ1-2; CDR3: CASSRTGSYGYTF
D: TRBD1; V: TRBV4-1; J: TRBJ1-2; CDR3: CASSLTTGTYGYTF
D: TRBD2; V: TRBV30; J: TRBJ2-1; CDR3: CAWSVVAGASYNEQFF
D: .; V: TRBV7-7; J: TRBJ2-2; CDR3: CASSLGRGPGELFF
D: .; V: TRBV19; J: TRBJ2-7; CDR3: CASSIGQGNEQYF
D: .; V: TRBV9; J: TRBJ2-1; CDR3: CASSSSGYYNEQFF
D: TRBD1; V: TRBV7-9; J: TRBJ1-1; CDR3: CASSLEGQMNTEAFF
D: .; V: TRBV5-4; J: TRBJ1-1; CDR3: CASSLNGWDTEAFF
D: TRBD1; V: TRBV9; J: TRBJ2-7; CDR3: CASSTRLGTVYEQYF
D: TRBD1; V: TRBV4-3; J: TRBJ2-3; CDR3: CASSQEGQGGTDTQYF
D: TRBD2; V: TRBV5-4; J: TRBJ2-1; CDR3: CASSFSGSYNEQFF
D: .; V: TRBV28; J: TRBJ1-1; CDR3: CASSSYTEDTEAFF
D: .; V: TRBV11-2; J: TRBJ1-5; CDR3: CASSLAPHSNQPQHF
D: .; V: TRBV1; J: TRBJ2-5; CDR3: CTSSQDDGTSGREQETQYF
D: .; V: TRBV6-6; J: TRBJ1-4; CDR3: CASSSSYSATNEKLFF
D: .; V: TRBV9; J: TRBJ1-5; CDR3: CASSARGDNQPQHF
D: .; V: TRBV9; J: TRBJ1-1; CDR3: CASSVVDSGSTEAFF
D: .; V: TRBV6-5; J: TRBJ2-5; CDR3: CASSSWGDAETQYF
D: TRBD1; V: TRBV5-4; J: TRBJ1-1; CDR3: CASSLGTGITEAFF
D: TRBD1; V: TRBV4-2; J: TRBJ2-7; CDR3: CASSQAGQGLSEQYF
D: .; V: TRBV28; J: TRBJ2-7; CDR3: CASSLGQGYEQYF
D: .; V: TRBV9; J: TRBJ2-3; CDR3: CASSVRGQSSTDTQYF